This T cell receptor (beta chain) was profiled in a study of T-cell memory formation after mild COVID-19. Study-level points and caveats: Proof of SARS-CoV-2 specificity was absent for the second-wave clones that crested on day 37.

Regarding this clonotype: Antigen: not known.

CDR3 length: 15 amino acids. Trimming left V 3 bases short and J 4 bases short, with 12 bases between. The germline CDR1 and CDR2 sequences are SGHTA and FQGNSA. 5'RACE, which relied on constant-segment primers, yielded TCR alpha and TCR beta cDNA libraries carrying sample barcodes and UMIs. TCRdb ran MiXCR on the 5' RACE reads and lists one entry per CDR3 protein. This sample has hundreds of thousands of distinct CDR3 sequences, with around a quarter found just once. The chain carries TRBV7-2 and TRBJ2-2, with TRBD2 as a possible D gene (5 bases). Input material: PBMCs or a T cell subset sorted from them (not recorded which). This TCR was sampled from an adult woman who had mild COVID-19 (a few samples of this study predate the infection). Cell type and time point are not known. CDR3 amino acids: CASSFGGSGTGELFF. Written as DNA, the CDR3 is TGTGCCAGCAGCTTTGGCGGGTCAGGCACCGGGGAGCTGTTTTTT.